The clone carrying this T cell receptor beta chain was seen only a few times. The data belong to a study of blood T cell repertoires in COVID-19. The CDR3 covers 17 residues. Per the germline V gene, CDR1 is LGHDT and CDR2 is YNNKEL (reference sequence). The V end was cut by 1 base, the J end by 0 bases, with 14 bases between. Clones were read by immunoSEQ multiplex PCR, and TCRdb kept only the in-frame ones, dropping some. The sample comprises fewer than 150,000 clones, about 75% of which are singletons, and more than 15% rests with the top ten. The chain has TRBV3-1 (or the pseudogene TRBV3-2) and TRBJ2-3, with TRBD2 as a possible D gene (6 bases). Sequencing was done on a sample of peripheral blood. The source of this sequence is a man older than 75 with acute or convalescent COVID-19. The CDR3 DNA is TGTGCCAGCAGCCAAGGTAGCGGTGGGCAAAGCACAGATACGCAGTATTTT. Translated: CASSQGSGGQSTDTQYF.